A single sample gave rise to the 29 T cell receptor beta chains below, sequenced in a study of T cell responses to AZD1222 COVID-19 vaccine. The data were produced by immunoSEQ multiplex PCR, yet TCRdb's version contains in-frame clones alone and is incomplete. The sample includes more than 120,000 clones, about 90% of them seen just once. Source: peripheral blood, taken 28 days after the second AZD1222 dose. These TCRs come from an adult who received the AZD1222 COVID-19 vaccine.

In its sample, this clone was seen once. Other nucleotide sequences from this sample produce the same CDR3. The gene calls are TRBV10-3 and TRBJ1-1; unclear D gene. The V and J ends lost 5 bases and 0 bases respectively, with 4 bases between them. The CDR3 runs 12 residues. Germline CDR1 reads ENHRY; CDR2 reads SYGVKD. The CDR3: CAISRLNTEAFF. The CDR3 DNA sequence: TGTGCCATCAGTCGGCTGAACACTGAAGCTTTCTTT.

The rearrangement uses TRBV28 and TRBJ2-1; no clear D gene. Per the germline V gene, CDR1 is MDHEN and CDR2 is SYDVKM. This CDR3 spans 15 amino acids. V was trimmed by 3 bases and J by 0 bases, leaving 9 bases between them. The chain's CDR3 is CASSLGRSSYNEQFF. DNA of the CDR3: TGTGCCAGCAGTTTGGGTCGGAGCTCCTACAATGAGCAGTTCTTC.

The CDR3 DNA reads TGCGCCAGCAGCTCGTTCGGGGGCATTGATGAAAAACTGTTTTTT. Translated, it gives CASSSFGGIDEKLFF. The rearrangement joins TRBV5-1 to TRBJ1-4, with D perhaps matching TRBD1 (6 bases). The CDR3 contains 15 residues. Looked up from germline, CDR1 is SGHRS and CDR2 is YFSETQ. The V end was cut by 3 bases, the J end by 6 bases, with 15 bases between.

The chain employs TRBV7-6 and TRBJ2-2; 11 positions match TRBD2. Germline V gives CDR1 SGHVS, CDR2 FNYEAQ. This CDR3 has 18 amino acids. The V gene end was trimmed by 2 bases and the J gene end by 0 bases; junction bases not matched to a gene: 5. CDR3 bases: TGTGCCAGCAGCTTAAGGACTAGCGGGCCTCCGAACACCGGGGAGCTGTTTTTT. This encodes CASSLRTSGPPNTGELFF.

This chain connects TRBV2 to TRBJ2-3; D remains unclear. The ends were cut back, 5 bases at V and 6 bases at J, with 6 bases in the middle. There are 11 residues in the CDR3. CDR1 SNHLY and CDR2 FYNNEI come from the germline V gene. CDR3 bases: TGTGCCAGCAGTTTAACGGATACGCAGTATTTT. Its protein product is CASSLTDTQYF.

The rearrangement joins TRBV9 to TRBJ2-3; 7 bases are shared with TRBD1. The CDR3 loop spans 15 amino acids. The germline V gene encodes CDR1 SGDLS and CDR2 YYNGEE. The V segment lost 0 bases and the J segment 0 bases; nucleotides outside the gene matches: 1. CDR3 residues: CASSVGGQSTDTQYF. The DNA for the CDR3 is TGTGCCAGCAGCGTAGGGGGACAGAGCACAGATACGCAGTATTTT.

The CDR3 loop is CASSLFQRQESNQPQHF. The DNA for the CDR3 is TGTGCCAGCAGCTTATTCCAAAGACAGGAGAGCAATCAGCCCCAGCATTTT. The gene calls are TRBV7-8 and TRBJ1-5; D possibly corresponds to TRBD1 (6 bases). Germline CDR1 SGHVS, CDR2 FQNEAQ. Trimming shortened V by 2 bases and J by 1 base, and 15 bases separated the two germline ends. The CDR3 is 17 residues long.

On this clone: At one end the junction does not follow the germline gene, possibly because of a read error. The V gene is TRBV5-8, the J gene TRBJ1-2; no clear D. This CDR3 is 14 amino acids long. Germline lookup yields CDR1 SGHTS and CDR2 YDEGEE. The CDR3, as DNA: TGTGCCAGCAGCCGACTGACGTATAACTATGGCTACACCTTT. This codes for CASSRLTYNYGYTF.

The chain has TRBV7-3 and TRBJ1-2; tentative D call: TRBD1 (5 bases). The CDR3 is 13 residues long. Per the germline V gene, CDR1 is SGHTA and CDR2 is FQGTGA. V shed 3 bases and J shed 8 bases, with 13 bases lying between them. CDR3 bases: TGTGCCAGCAGCTTGGCAGGGAATGTCGGCTACACCTTC. Its translation: CASSLAGNVGYTF.

This rearrangement joins TRBV19 to TRBJ1-1; D remains unclear. V lost 5 bases to trimming and J lost 1 base, with 8 bases between them. The CDR3 is 13 residues long. Germline V CDR1 and CDR2: LNHDA, SQIVND (reference sequence). The DNA for the CDR3 is TGTGCCAGTAGTCCGGTATGGAACACTGAAGCTTTCTTT. It yields the protein CASSPVWNTEAFF.

This clone appeared a single time. V is TRBV19 and J is TRBJ2-2; D may match TRBD1 or TRBD2 (5 bases each). Germline V gives CDR1 LNHDA, CDR2 SQIVND (reference sequence). Trimming removed 5 bases at V and 4 bases at J, with 14 bases between. The CDR3 spans 15 residues. CDR3 sequence reads: CASSSSPGRTGELFF. The CDR3 DNA sequence: TGTGCCAGTAGTTCGTCCCCGGGGCGCACCGGGGAGCTGTTTTTT.

The chain is built from TRBV4-3 and TRBJ1-3; TRBD1 matches 8 bases. The junction had 16 bases not matched to a gene; V was cut back by 0 bases and J by 0 bases. Germline CDR1 LGHNA, CDR2 YSLEER. This CDR3 has 21 amino acids. CDR3 sequence (DNA): TGCGCCAGCAGCCAAGAATCATTTGGGACAGGTGCTGTTAGCTCTGGAAACACCATATATTTT. Translation gives CASSQESFGTGAVSSGNTIYF.

The CDR3 DNA reads TGTGCCAGCAGCCCCGGGCCTACCTACGAGCAGTACGTC. Protein product: CASSPGPTYEQYV. V is TRBV7-2 and J is TRBJ2-7; no firm D call. CDR1 and CDR2 from the germline V gene are SGHTA and FQGNSA. Trimming stripped 5 bases from V and 2 bases from J, with 10 bases between. The CDR3 runs to 13 residues.

The V call is TRBV18, the J call TRBJ2-2; possibly TRBD1 for D (6 bases). CDR3 length: 16 residues. Germline V gene data show CDR1 as KGHSH and CDR2 as LQKENI. Trimming took 5 bases from V and 1 from J, leaving 14 bases between them. Written as DNA, the CDR3 is TGTGCCAGCTCAAGAAGGGGGACGGTGAACACCGGGGAGCTGTTTTTT. Protein: CASSRRGTVNTGELFF.

The chain links TRBV11-2 to TRBJ1-5; D gene ambiguous. V shed 1 base and J shed 1 base, with 2 bases lying between them. CDR1 and CDR2 from the germline V gene are SGHAT and FQNNGV. The CDR3 consists of 13 residues. The CDR3 nucleotides are TGTGCCAGCAGCTTAGTCAGCAATCAGCCCCAGCATTTT. Translating gives CASSLVSNQPQHF.

J is TRBJ1-2 and V is TRBV5-4; 9 bases fit TRBD1. The CDR3 runs 13 residues. With 5 bases clipped from V and 3 bases from J, the junction kept 2 bases outside the gene matches. Germline CDR1 SGHNT, CDR2 YYREEE (reference sequence). The CDR3 coding sequence is TGTGCCAGCAGAAGACAGGGGGACTATGGCTACACCTTC. Residues: CASRRQGDYGYTF.

This clone has just a few counts. The rearrangement links TRBV5-5 to TRBJ1-1, with 10 bases aligning to TRBD1. Trimming removed 4 bases from V and 4 bases from J; junction bases left unmatched: 7. This CDR3 comprises 15 residues. Germline assignment: CDR1 SGHKS and CDR2 YYEKEE (reference sequence). The CDR3: CASSQRQGASTEAFF. CDR3 nucleotide sequence: TGTGCCAGCAGCCAACGACAGGGGGCGAGCACTGAAGCTTTCTTT.

This clone occurred once. The chain uses TRBV29-1 and TRBJ1-5; no clear D. V was cut by 6 bases and J by 3 bases, with 12 bases left in between. CDR3 length: 13 residues. Germline loops: CDR1 SQVTM, CDR2 ANQGSEA. CDR3 region: CSVKGGDNQPQHF. The CDR3 region has the DNA TGCAGCGTCAAGGGCGGAGACAATCAGCCCCAGCATTTT.

The rearrangement uses TRBV10-1 and TRBJ2-3; 7 bases map to TRBD2. CDR3 length: 16 residues. Trimming removed 4 bases from V and 2 bases from J; junction bases left unmatched: 9. The germline V gene encodes CDR1 WNHNN and CDR2 SYGVQD (reference sequence). The CDR3 loop is CASSAGGAGDTDTQYF. The CDR3 DNA is TGCGCCAGCAGTGCCGGCGGGGCGGGGGACACAGATACGCAGTATTTT.

The chain carries TRBV11-3 and TRBJ2-3; D is unresolved. Germline V gene lookup returns CDR1 SGHNT and CDR2 YENEEA. The CDR3 consists of 13 residues. V was shortened by 0 bases and J by 11 bases, with 12 bases between the two germline ends. In nucleotides, the CDR3 is TGTGCCAGCAGCTTAGATCAGCTATCAGGGCAGTATTTT. It yields the protein CASSLDQLSGQYF.

The J gene is TRBJ2-3, the V gene TRBV28; TRBD2 aligns across 11 bases. Trimming took 5 bases from V and 0 from J; bases not matched to a gene: 7. CDR3 length: 17 amino acids. Germline V CDR1 and CDR2: MDHEN, SYDVKM. The CDR3 sequence: CASSNPGLAGSTDTQYF. In nucleotides, the CDR3 is TGTGCCAGCAGTAACCCCGGACTAGCGGGTAGCACAGATACGCAGTATTTT.

V usage is TRBV27 and J usage is TRBJ2-3; D is undetermined. CDR3 length: 14 amino acids. Germline V lookup: CDR1 MNHEY, CDR2 SMNVEV (reference sequence). V was shortened by 2 bases and J by 2 bases, with 8 bases between the two germline ends. Written as DNA, the CDR3 is TGTGCCAGCAGTTTAGGGGTGCCCACAGATACGCAGTATTTT. Translated, it gives CASSLGVPTDTQYF.

The chain carries TRBV19 and TRBJ1-2; 8 bases fit TRBD1. The CDR3 totals 16 residues. The V gene's germline CDR1 is LNHDA and CDR2 SQIVND (reference sequence). V was clipped by 2 bases and J by 4 bases; unmatched bases: 9. The CDR3 region is CASSILSGDRIYGYTF. In nucleotides, the CDR3 is TGTGCCAGTAGTATACTCTCTGGGGACAGGATCTATGGCTACACCTTC.

The CDR3 coding sequence is TGCGCCAGCAGCCCGGGGGGGCCTAGCAATCAGCCCCAGCATTTT. Protein product: CASSPGGPSNQPQHF. The chain has TRBV5-1 and TRBJ1-5; D might be TRBD1 (6 bases). V lost 4 bases, J lost 0 bases, and 11 bases lay in between. Germline-derived CDR1 and CDR2 are SGHRS and YFSETQ. The CDR3 covers 15 residues.

The chain carries TRBV15 and TRBJ1-4, with 7 bases lining up with TRBD1. The CDR3 runs 15 residues. Germline assignment: CDR1 LNHNV and CDR2 YYDKDF (reference sequence). Trimming cost V 1 base and J 8 bases; bases outside gene matches: 7. CDR3 sequence reads: CATSRVRTGGEKLFF. As DNA, the CDR3 is TGTGCCACCAGCAGAGTCAGGACAGGTGGAGAAAAACTGTTTTTT.

The V and J genes are TRBV7-8 and TRBJ2-5; weak D call: TRBD2 (6 bases). The CDR3 has 15 residues. Germline V lookup: CDR1 SGHVS, CDR2 FQNEAQ. Trimming removed 7 bases from V and 1 base from J, with 16 bases in between. As DNA, the CDR3 is TGTGCCAGCACTATTATGAGGGGAGGCCAAGAGACCCAGTACTTC. Protein: CASTIMRGGQETQYF.

This clone was seen once. This sequence joins TRBV28 and TRBJ1-6; the D gene is possibly TRBD1 (5 bases). Per germline, CDR1 MDHEN and CDR2 SYDVKM. The CDR3 runs 15 residues. V lost 7 bases, J lost 1 base, and 11 bases lay in between. CDR3 nucleotides: TGTGCCAGCACCACGCCAGGGTCCTATAATTCACCCCTCCACTTT. Protein product: CASTTPGSYNSPLHF.

The chain combines TRBV5-1 with TRBJ2-5; D perhaps matches TRBD2 (5 bases). V shed 4 bases and J shed 5 bases, with 9 bases lying between them. Germline lookup yields CDR1 SGHRS and CDR2 YFSETQ. CDR3 length: 12 amino acids. CDR3 sequence reads: CASSQRGETQYF. The CDR3 coding sequence is TGCGCCAGCAGCCAGAGAGGGGAGACCCAGTACTTC.

The rearrangement uses TRBV3-1 (or the pseudogene TRBV3-2) and TRBJ1-2, with a weak D call TRBD1 (5 bases). Germline V gene sequence: CDR1 LGHDT, CDR2 YNNKEL (reference sequence). V was pared by 1 base and J by 4 bases, with 7 bases between. The CDR3 is 13 residues long. The CDR3 DNA is TGTGCCAGCAGCCAAGGACAGCCCTATGGCTACACCTTC. As protein: CASSQGQPYGYTF.